Below, 25 T cell receptor beta chains from the same sample are listed, as sequenced in a study of T cell responses to AZD1222 COVID-19 vaccine. Some clones are missing from TCRdb's copy, which holds only in-frame ones; the method was immunoSEQ multiplex PCR. The sample contains 120,000 or so clones, around 81% of which appear only once. The specimen comprised peripheral blood, sampled on day 0 of AZD1222 vaccination. The receptors were sampled from an adult in good health.

This chain links TRBV18 with TRBJ2-3; the D gene is possibly TRBD2 (6 bases). From germline, CDR1 is KGHSH and CDR2 LQKENI. With 0 bases removed from V and 15 bases from J, the gap between germline ends came to 13 bases. The CDR3 is made up of 12 amino acids. In DNA form, the CDR3 reads TGTGCCAGCTCACCACCCGGGAGCCGGGAATATTTT. Protein: CASSPPGSREYF.

The chain employs TRBV2 and TRBJ2-3; D is perhaps TRBD2 (5 bases). Trimming cost V 2 bases and J 1 base, with 13 bases left between them. The CDR3 consists of 16 residues. Germline CDR1 reads SNHLY; CDR2 reads FYNNEI. The CDR3 protein is CASSERSAYRTDTQYF. CDR3 nucleotide sequence: TGTGCCAGCAGTGAACGTAGCGCATATCGCACAGATACGCAGTATTTT.

This clone has just one count. The chain couples TRBV19 to TRBJ2-2; TRBD2 agrees at 7 bases. Germline CDR1 LNHDA, CDR2 SQIVND (reference sequence). This CDR3 contains 16 residues. Losses at the gene ends were 7 bases for V and 3 bases for J; bases not matched to a gene: 11. CDR3 residues: CASNGGGPEHTGELFF. The CDR3, as DNA: TGTGCCAGTAACGGGGGAGGGCCAGAGCACACCGGGGAGCTGTTTTTT. Combining the CDR3 with reference TRBV19 and TRBJ2-2 gives the whole variable domain DGGITQSPKYLFRKEGQNVTLSCEQNLNHDAMYWYRQDPGQGLRLIYYSQIVNDFQKGDIAEGYSVSREKKESFPLTVTSAQKNPTAFYLCASNGGGPEHTGELFFGEGSRLTVL.

The rearrangement joins TRBV30 to TRBJ1-1; TRBD1 might be the D (5 bases). Germline V gene lookup returns CDR1 GTSNPN and CDR2 SVGIG (reference sequence). The CDR3 has 13 residues. The V and J ends lost 2 bases and 6 bases respectively, with 13 bases between them. The DNA of the CDR3 is TGTGCCTGGAGTACTGGGCAGGGCCCTGAAGCTTTCTTT. Amino acid sequence: CAWSTGQGPEAFF.

Only a few counts were recorded for this clone. The V and J genes are TRBV24-1 and TRBJ2-3; D not certain. The CDR3 extends over 14 amino acids. With 3 bases removed from V and 2 bases from J, the gap between germline ends came to 8 bases. Germline V CDR1 and CDR2: KGHDR, SFDVKD. CDR3 bases: TGTGCCACCAGTGATACCGGGCTCACAGATACGCAGTATTTT. This translates into CATSDTGLTDTQYF.

The CDR3 protein is CASSPFGESNTEAFF. CDR3 sequence (DNA): TGCGCCAGCAGCCCCTTTGGGGAGAGCAACACTGAAGCTTTCTTT. This chain uses TRBV5-1 with TRBJ1-1; D not resolved. This CDR3 contains 15 residues. Germline lookup yields CDR1 SGHRS and CDR2 YFSETQ. Trimming pared 4 bases from V and 2 bases from J, leaving 15 bases between.

The chain is built from TRBV24-1 and TRBJ2-3, with 8 bases matching TRBD2. The CDR3 length is 15 residues. Germline V gene data show CDR1 as KGHDR and CDR2 as SFDVKD. The V segment lost 3 bases and the J segment 4 bases; nucleotides outside the gene matches: 5. CDR3 nucleotides: TGTGCCACCAGTGATCCCGGGGGGGCGTCAGATACGCAGTATTTT. Translation gives CATSDPGGASDTQYF.

This clone turned up a few times. This chain uses TRBV18 with TRBJ2-7; D is possibly TRBD1 or TRBD2 (5 bases each). V was clipped by 3 bases and J by 2 bases, with 14 bases between them. CDR3 length: 15 residues. Germline V gives CDR1 KGHSH, CDR2 LQKENI. CDR3 amino acids: CASSPPAGRAYEQYF. The CDR3 DNA reads as TGTGCCAGCTCACCCCCTGCGGGCAGGGCCTACGAGCAGTACTTC.

This clone showed up just a few times. The chain employs TRBV19 and TRBJ2-5, with 14 bases lining up with TRBD2. This CDR3 has 18 residues. V dropped 3 bases and J dropped 4; count of bases not matched to a gene: 10. The germline V gene has CDR1 LNHDA and CDR2 SQIVND (reference sequence). CDR3 in DNA: TGTGCCAGTAGTATTTTGGGACTAGCGGGGGACCAGACAGAGACCCAGTACTTC. It translates to CASSILGLAGDQTETQYF.

The chain carries TRBV7-2 and TRBJ1-1; TRBD1 is a possible D gene (6 bases). V lost 3 bases and J lost 5, with 13 bases in between. The CDR3 is made up of 14 amino acids. Germline values: CDR1 SGHTA, CDR2 FQGNSA. The chain's CDR3 is CASSFPGARTEAFF. The DNA of the CDR3 is TGTGCCAGCAGCTTCCCGGGGGCGAGGACTGAAGCTTTCTTT.

The J gene is TRBJ1-2, the V gene TRBV18, with 7 positions matching TRBD1. The CDR3 runs to 15 residues. V lost 0 bases, J lost 2 bases, and 3 bases stayed unmatched. Germline assignment: CDR1 KGHSH and CDR2 LQKENI. The CDR3 coding sequence is TGTGCCAGCTCACCACCGCTGGGACAGAACTATGGCTACACCTTC. Its protein product is CASSPPLGQNYGYTF.

The genes are TRBV30 and TRBJ1-2; D is undetermined. The CDR3 spans 12 residues. CDR1 is GTSNPN, CDR2 SVGIG, per germline (reference sequence). The germline V and J ends were trimmed by 0 bases and 4 bases, with 6 bases remaining between them. The CDR3 sequence is CAWSVTRYGYTF. The DNA for the CDR3 is TGTGCCTGGAGTGTAACTCGCTATGGCTACACCTTC.

This rearrangement joins TRBV7-2 to TRBJ1-6; D uncertain. Germline CDR1 and CDR2: SGHTA and FQGNSA. CDR3 length: 12 residues. Trimming removed 4 bases from V and 10 bases from J, with 8 bases in between. This chain's CDR3 is CASSSLPSPLHF. Written as DNA, the CDR3 is TGTGCCAGCAGCTCCCTCCCCTCACCCCTCCACTTT.

This CDR3 reads CAISARQMMQPQHF. The CDR3 DNA is TGTGCCATCAGTGCTCGGCAGATGATGCAGCCCCAGCATTTT. The chain has TRBV10-3 and TRBJ1-5; D is unresolved. The CDR3 length is 14 residues. V dropped 4 bases and J dropped 7 bases, with 14 bases sitting between them. Germline-derived CDR1 and CDR2 are ENHRY and SYGVKD.

J is TRBJ1-4 and V is TRBV9; D is uncertain. Per germline, CDR1 SGDLS and CDR2 YYNGEE. The CDR3 contains 15 residues. With 0 bases removed from V and 5 bases from J, the gap between germline ends came to 11 bases. The CDR3 is CASSVAGAPNEKLFF. The CDR3 region has the DNA TGTGCCAGCAGCGTAGCGGGAGCTCCGAATGAAAAACTGTTTTTT. The whole variable domain, remainder taken from reference TRBV9 and TRBJ1-4, is DSGVTQTPKHLITATGQRVTLRCSPRSGDLSVYWYQQSLDQGLQFLIQYYNGEERAKGNILERFSAQQFPDLHSELNLSSLELGDSALYFCASSVAGAPNEKLFFGSGTQLSVL.

The chain links TRBV30 to TRBJ1-1; no clear D gene. From germline, CDR1 is GTSNPN and CDR2 SVGIG (reference sequence). The CDR3 loop spans 12 amino acids. V was shortened by 4 bases and J by 0 bases, with 6 bases between the two germline ends. CDR3 sequence: CAWILMNTEAFF. The CDR3 DNA follows: TGTGCCTGGATCCTTATGAACACTGAAGCTTTCTTT.

The chain has TRBV7-9 and TRBJ1-6; a possible D gene is TRBD1 (5 bases). Germline CDR1 reads SEHNR; CDR2 reads FQNEAQ (reference sequence). V shed 3 bases and J shed 6 bases, with 18 bases lying between them. The CDR3 spans 17 residues. CDR3 protein: CASSFSFGAQGNSPLHF. The CDR3 DNA sequence: TGTGCCAGCAGCTTTTCTTTCGGGGCTCAGGGTAATTCACCCCTCCACTTT.

The V call is TRBV5-4, the J call TRBJ2-7; D perhaps matches TRBD1 (6 bases). The CDR3 has 16 amino acids. Germline CDR1 SGHNT, CDR2 YYREEE (reference sequence). V was trimmed by 0 bases and J by 2 bases, leaving 15 bases between them. CDR3 bases: TGTGCCAGCAGCTTGGCGGGAAGGGGGTACACCTACGAGCAGTACTTC. This sequence encodes CASSLAGRGYTYEQYF.

The chain has TRBV7-9 and TRBJ2-3; 9 nucleotides line up with TRBD1. The V and J ends lost 5 bases and 4 bases, in that order; junction bases with no gene match: 7. Germline CDR1 and CDR2: SEHNR and FQNEAQ (reference sequence). CDR3 size: 15 residues. Written as DNA, the CDR3 is TGTGCCAGCAGCCAAAGAGACAGGGGGTCAGATACGCAGTATTTT. Translating gives CASSQRDRGSDTQYF.

The chain is built from TRBV5-6 and TRBJ1-2; maybe TRBD1 (6 bases). The CDR3 totals 15 residues. CDR1 is SGHDT and CDR2 is YYEEEE in the germline V gene. V lost 4 bases to trimming and J lost 1 base, with 14 bases between them. The CDR3, as DNA: TGTGCCAGCAGCGGACTTATACAGGGTAACTATGGCTACACCTTC. This translates into CASSGLIQGNYGYTF.

This chain uses TRBV7-2 with TRBJ2-3, with TRBD1 matching 7 bases. Germline-derived CDR1 and CDR2 are SGHTA and FQGNSA. The CDR3 covers 16 residues. The V gene end was trimmed by 6 bases and the J gene end by 3 bases; junction bases not matched to a gene: 12. This chain's CDR3 is CASSSLGTVGTDTQYF. CDR3 bases: TGTGCCAGCAGTTCGCTCGGGACAGTCGGGACAGATACGCAGTATTTT.

This rearrangement joins TRBV7-9 to TRBJ2-5, with unresolved D. The germline gives CDR1 SEHNR, CDR2 FQNEAQ (reference sequence). The CDR3 sequence is 11 residues long. Trimming shortened V by 4 bases and J by 5 bases, and 5 bases separated the two germline ends. The CDR3 coding sequence is TGTGCCAGCAGCTCCGGGGAGACCCAGTACTTC. This gives the protein CASSSGETQYF. The full variable domain, rest sourced from reference TRBV7-9 and TRBJ2-5, is DTGVSQNPRHKITKRGQNVTFRCDPISEHNRLYWYRQTLGQGPEFLTYFQNEAQLEKSRLLSDRFSAERPKGSFSTLEIQRTEQGDSAMYLCASSSGETQYFGPGTRLLVL.

The rearrangement joins TRBV18 to TRBJ1-1; TRBD1 matches at 8 bases. The germline V gene has CDR1 KGHSH and CDR2 LQKENI. J gave up 5 bases and V 3 bases, and 8 bases lay outside the gene matches. There are 15 residues in the CDR3. CDR3 coding DNA: TGTGCCAGCTCACCCCGGCAGGGGGCAGGTACTGAAGCTTTCTTT. Its protein is CASSPRQGAGTEAFF.

This sequence joins TRBV4-3 and TRBJ2-1, with D possibly called TRBD1 or TRBD2 (6 bases each). CDR3 length: 14 residues. Per germline, CDR1 LGHNA and CDR2 YSLEER. V was cut by 0 bases and J by 10 bases, with 13 bases left in between. In nucleotides, the CDR3 is TGCGCCAGCAGCCAAGATGGACGGAGGGGGGAGCAGTTCTTC. This sequence encodes CASSQDGRRGEQFF.

This clone has a single count. The gene calls are TRBV5-1 and TRBJ1-5; perhaps TRBD1 as D (5 bases). Trimming stripped 0 bases from V and 8 bases from J, with 9 bases between. Germline V gene sequence: CDR1 SGHRS, CDR2 YFSETQ. The CDR3 runs to 13 residues. CDR3 sequence (DNA): TGCGCCAGCAGCTTGGGGGGGTCCGAGCCCCAGCATTTT. This sequence encodes CASSLGGSEPQHF.